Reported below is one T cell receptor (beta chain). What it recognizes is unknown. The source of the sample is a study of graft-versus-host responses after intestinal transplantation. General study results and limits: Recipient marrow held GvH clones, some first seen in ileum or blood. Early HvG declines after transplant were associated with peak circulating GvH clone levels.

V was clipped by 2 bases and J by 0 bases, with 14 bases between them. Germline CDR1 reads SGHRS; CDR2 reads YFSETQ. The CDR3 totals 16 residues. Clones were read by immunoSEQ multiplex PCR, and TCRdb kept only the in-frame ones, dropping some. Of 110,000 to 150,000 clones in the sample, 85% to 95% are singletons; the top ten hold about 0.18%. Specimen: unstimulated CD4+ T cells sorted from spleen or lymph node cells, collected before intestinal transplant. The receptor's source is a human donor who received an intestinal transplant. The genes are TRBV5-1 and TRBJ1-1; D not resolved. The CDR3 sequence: CASSFAQVSLNTEAFF. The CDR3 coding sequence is TGCGCCAGCAGCTTTGCGCAGGTTTCCTTGAACACTGAAGCTTTCTTT.